The clone carrying this TCR beta chain was recorded a few times. Antigen unknown. A single record per CDR3 protein comes from TCRdb applying MiXCR to the reads. The data show some 700,000 distinct CDR3 sequences, with less than 40% seen just once and roughly 2.9% held by the top ten. This entry belongs to a study of T cell repertoires in cytomegalovirus infection. Study overall: Indications came from public TCR beta signatures; they pointed to CMV infection and to a matching HLA type.

Study-level findings and limits: Identification of carriers of CMV plus the relevant HLA was performed using cumulative public TCR beta family frequency. Predominance within the ex vivo response was attributable to HLA-C-restricted CMV-specific TCR beta clonotypes.

Germline loops: CDR1 SGDLS, CDR2 YYNGEE. The CDR3 runs to 13 residues. V was pared by 0 bases and J by 5 bases, with 6 bases between. The TCR comes from a human donor in good health (CMV status not recorded). Some clones in this sample may be carry-over from other donors' samples. V usage is TRBV9 and J usage is TRBJ2-4; possibly TRBD1 for D (6 bases). Material: PBMCs. Written as DNA, the CDR3 is TGTGCCAGCAGCGTAGACAGGGAAAACATTCAGTACTTC. It yields the protein CASSVDRENIQYF.